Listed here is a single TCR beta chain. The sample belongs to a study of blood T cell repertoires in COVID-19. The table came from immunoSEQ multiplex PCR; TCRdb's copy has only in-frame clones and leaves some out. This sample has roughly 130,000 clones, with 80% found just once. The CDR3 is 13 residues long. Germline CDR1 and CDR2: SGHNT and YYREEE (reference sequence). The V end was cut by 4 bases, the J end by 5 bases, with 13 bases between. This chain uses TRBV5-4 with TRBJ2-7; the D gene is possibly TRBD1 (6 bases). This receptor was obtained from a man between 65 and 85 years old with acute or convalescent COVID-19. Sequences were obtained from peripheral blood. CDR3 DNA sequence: TGTGCCAGCAGCGCAACAGGGTACAACGAGCAGTACTTC. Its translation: CASSATGYNEQYF.